Presented here are 19 T cell receptor beta chains from one specimen sequenced in a study of cytomegalovirus exposure and HLA in healthy donors. The PCR was carried out with 60 Vbeta primers and 13 Jbeta primers. Sequencing used immunoSEQ multiplex PCR; TCRdb keeps in-frame clones, though not all of them. This table has about 170,000 clones, less than 85% appearing once. The specimen was PBMCs. These TCRs come from a boy aged 2-15 years in good health and CMV-seronegative.

This clone was detected a few times. The V and J genes are TRBV14 and TRBJ2-7; TRBD2 might be the D (6 bases). CDR1 and CDR2 (germline): SGHDN, FVKESK. This CDR3 comprises 17 residues. Trimming shortened V by 1 base and J by 2 bases, and 18 bases separated the two germline ends. The CDR3 DNA reads TGTGCCAGCAGCCAAGGGGTCGAGGGGACTGGGACCTACGAGCAGTACTTC. Its translation is CASSQGVEGTGTYEQYF. Variable domain in full (rest from reference TRBV14 and TRBJ2-7): EAGVTQFPSHSVIEKGQTVTLRCDPISGHDNLYWYRRVMGKEIKFLLHFVKESKQDESGMPNNRFLAERTGGTYSTLKVQPAELEDSGVYFCASSQGVEGTGTYEQYFGPGTRLTVT.

The V call is TRBV5-1, the J call TRBJ2-5, with 15 bases that match TRBD2. V dropped 0 bases and J dropped 5; count of bases not matched to a gene: 5. This CDR3 contains 17 residues. Germline V gene data show CDR1 as SGHRS and CDR2 as YFSETQ. The CDR3 sequence is CASSLAGTSGGPETQYF. The DNA of the CDR3 is TGCGCCAGCAGCTTGGCCGGGACTAGCGGGGGGCCGGAGACCCAGTACTTC. The whole variable domain, filled in from reference TRBV5-1 and TRBJ2-5, reads KAGVTQTPRYLIKTRGQQVTLSCSPISGHRSVSWYQQTPGQGLQFLFEYFSETQRNKGNFPGRFSGRQFSNSRSEMNVSTLELGDSALYLCASSLAGTSGGPETQYFGPGTRLLVL.

A word on this clone: A junction boundary mismatches the germline segment, possibly from a read error. This sequence joins TRBV6-1 and TRBJ1-4, with 7 bases fitting TRBD1. Germline-derived CDR1 and CDR2 are MNHNS and SASEGT. The CDR3 has 15 amino acids. This CDR3 is CASREGGGLREKLFF. The DNA for the CDR3 is TGTGCCAGCAGAGAAGGAGGGGGCCTAAGGGAAAAACTGTTTTTT.

The chain is built from TRBV5-3 and TRBJ1-5, with a possible D match to TRBD1 (5 bases). TRBV5-3 counts as an open reading frame of uncertain function. Trimming pared 4 bases from V and 1 base from J, leaving 12 bases between. The CDR3 runs 15 residues. The DNA for the CDR3 is TGTGCCAGAAGCACTCCAGGGTTGAGCAATCAGCCCCAGCATTTT. Translation: CARSTPGLSNQPQHF.

This clone appeared once. This chain uses TRBV5-4 with TRBJ2-1; 10 nucleotides line up with TRBD2. The germline V gene encodes CDR1 SGHNT and CDR2 YYREEE (reference sequence). Germline trimming cut 4 bases from V and 4 bases from J; bases unmatched to any gene: 8. The CDR3 loop spans 16 amino acids. In DNA form, the CDR3 reads TGTGCCAGCAGCGTCATAGGACTAGCGGATTACAATGAGCAGTTCTTC. Translation gives CASSVIGLADYNEQFF.

The V gene is TRBV6-6, the J gene TRBJ2-2; 7 nucleotides agree with TRBD1. This CDR3 has 15 amino acids. The V gene end was trimmed by 5 bases and the J gene end by 5 bases; junction bases not matched to a gene: 8. CDR1 is MNHNY and CDR2 is SVGAGI in the germline V gene (reference sequence). The CDR3 loop is CASSPQTGLTGELFF. CDR3 in DNA: TGTGCCAGCAGTCCACAGACAGGGTTAACCGGGGAGCTGTTTTTT.

The rearrangement uses TRBV5-4 and TRBJ1-1; D unclear. The CDR3 length is 14 residues. V dropped 4 bases and J dropped 3 bases, with 13 bases sitting between them. Germline V gene lookup returns CDR1 SGHNT and CDR2 YYREEE (reference sequence). CDR3 in amino acids: CASSRTRGDTEAFF. In DNA, the CDR3 is TGTGCCAGCAGCCGCACTCGGGGTGACACTGAAGCTTTCTTT.

CDR3 coding DNA: TGTGCCAGCAGAACAGGGGGTTTCTACAATGAGCAGTTCTTC. Translation gives CASRTGGFYNEQFF. The V and J genes are TRBV4-2 and TRBJ2-1, with TRBD1 identical over 8 bases. The CDR3 sequence is 14 residues long. Germline loops: CDR1 LGHNA, CDR2 YNFKEQ. J gave up 3 bases and V 6 bases, and 4 bases lay outside the gene matches.

This chain joins TRBV30 and TRBJ1-5; 7 bases map to TRBD1. J lost 9 bases, V lost 2 bases, and 13 bases had no gene match. There are 15 residues in the CDR3. Per the germline V gene, CDR1 is GTSNPN and CDR2 is SVGIG (reference sequence). This CDR3 is CAWSLQGSPPGPQHF. Written as DNA, the CDR3 is TGTGCCTGGAGTCTACAGGGGAGCCCCCCTGGGCCCCAGCATTTT.

This clone is a singleton in its sample. This same CDR3 is encoded by further DNA sequences in the sample. J is TRBJ1-1 and V is TRBV27; 7 bases are shared with TRBD1. This CDR3 has 14 residues. Germline CDR1 and CDR2: MNHEY and SMNVEV (reference sequence). Trimming cost V 5 bases and J 0 bases; bases outside gene matches: 3. CDR3: CASSPGQLNTEAFF. Here the CDR3 DNA reads TGTGCCAGCAGTCCGGGACAGTTGAACACTGAAGCTTTCTTT.

This clone was detected only a few times. Here the CDR3 reads CASSFNPYGYTF. CDR3 DNA: TGTGCCAGCAGTTTCAATCCCTATGGCTACACCTTC. The V and J genes are TRBV28 and TRBJ1-2; D call uncertain. Germline V lookup: CDR1 MDHEN, CDR2 SYDVKM. Trimming shortened V by 3 bases and J by 4 bases, and 6 bases separated the two germline ends. This CDR3 spans 12 amino acids.

This chain uses TRBV19 with TRBJ1-5, with TRBD1 as a possible D gene (5 bases). CDR3 length: 15 residues. Germline values: CDR1 LNHDA, CDR2 SQIVND (reference sequence). With 6 bases removed from V and 0 bases from J, the gap between germline ends came to 12 bases. The CDR3 loop reads CASRSRGGSNQPQHF. CDR3 coding DNA: TGTGCCAGTAGAAGTCGGGGGGGTAGCAATCAGCCCCAGCATTTT.

The chain couples TRBV5-6 to TRBJ2-5, with TRBD1 matching 8 bases. The CDR3 is 15 residues long. V was pared by 2 bases and J by 5 bases, with 8 bases of the junction left unmatched. Looked up from germline, CDR1 is SGHDT and CDR2 is YYEEEE. This CDR3 reads CASSFIPTGDETQYF. The DNA for the CDR3 is TGTGCCAGCAGCTTTATCCCGACAGGGGATGAGACCCAGTACTTC.

The DNA of the CDR3 is TGTGCCAGCAGCCCCCGTTCGGGGGAGCTGTTTTTT. It encodes CASSPRSGELFF. V usage is TRBV11-2 and J usage is TRBJ2-2; D gene unclear. V lost 5 bases and J 8 bases, leaving 9 bases between the germline ends. This CDR3 is 12 amino acids long. CDR1 is SGHAT and CDR2 is FQNNGV in the germline V gene. Full variable domain (remainder filled in from reference TRBV11-2 and TRBJ2-2): EAGVAQSPRYKIIEKRQSVAFWCNPISGHATLYWYQQILGQGPKLLIQFQNNGVVDDSQLPKDRFSAERLKGVDSTLKIQPAKLEDSAVYLCASSPRSGELFFGEGSRLTVL.

The genes are TRBV28 and TRBJ2-2; the match to TRBD1 covers 9 bases. Germline-derived CDR1 and CDR2 are MDHEN and SYDVKM. The CDR3 is 15 amino acids. The V segment lost 8 bases and the J segment 6 bases; nucleotides outside the gene matches: 10. Written as DNA, the CDR3 is TGTGCCAGCCGTGACGGGACAGGGCGGGCCGGGGAGCTGTTTTTT. Translated: CASRDGTGRAGELFF.

A few counts support this clone. The V call is TRBV11-3, the J call TRBJ2-2; D possibly corresponds to TRBD1 (6 bases). The CDR3 is made up of 16 amino acids. V shed 4 bases and J shed 4 bases, with 16 bases lying between them. In germline, CDR1 is SGHNT, CDR2 YENEEA. The CDR3 here is CASSSPTGLGTGELFF. In nucleotides, the CDR3 is TGTGCCAGCAGCTCGCCAACAGGGTTAGGCACCGGGGAGCTGTTTTTT.

The chain carries TRBV2 and TRBJ1-6; D is unresolved. V shed 5 bases and J shed 4 bases, with 18 bases lying between them. In germline, CDR1 is SNHLY, CDR2 FYNNEI. This CDR3 is built from 17 residues. CDR3 in DNA: TGTGCCAGCAGTCCGTCCGGACTTAAACAGTATAATTCACCCCTCCACTTT. Translating it yields CASSPSGLKQYNSPLHF.

The gene calls are TRBV27 and TRBJ2-3; D is perhaps TRBD2 (6 bases). The CDR3 consists of 16 residues. CDR1 and CDR2 from the germline V gene are MNHEY and SMNVEV (reference sequence). V was clipped by 2 bases and J by 2 bases, with 14 bases between them. The CDR3: CASSLLARDATDTQYF. The DNA of the CDR3 is TGTGCCAGCAGTTTACTTGCGCGGGACGCCACAGATACGCAGTATTTT.

The chain uses TRBV30 and TRBJ2-2, with TRBD1 as a possible D gene (7 bases). Germline loops: CDR1 GTSNPN, CDR2 SVGIG (reference sequence). The length of the CDR3 is 14 residues. Written as DNA, the CDR3 is TGTGCTTCCGGAGGGGACAGACGCACCGGGGAGCTGTTTTTT. It encodes CASGGDRRTGELFF. Full variable domain (rest looked up from reference TRBV30 and TRBJ2-2): SQTIHQWPATLVQPVGSPLSLECTVEGTSNPNLYWYRQAAGRGLQLLFYSVGIGQISSEVPQNLSASRPQDRQFILSSKKLLLSDSGFYLCASGGDRRTGELFFGEGSRLTVL.